What follows are 11 T cell receptor beta chains derived from one specimen sequenced in a study of post-analysis software for immune sequencing data (dated by TCRdb to the mid-2010s). No cognate antigen is known for these TCRs. Receptors were amplified or captured by PCR. TCRdb shows the sequencer as Illumina HiSeq 2500. To reduce PCR and sequencing biases, unique molecular identifiers were built into the TCR beta cDNA libraries. Using fastp at Q25 and MiXCR, TCRdb reprocessed the public reads and kept productive beta chains. CDR3 protein duplicates are merged, each entry listing the most common genes and DNA. The sample table shows roughly 200,000 distinct CDR3 sequences, and approximately 28% are seen once. The ten most abundant clones make up more than 3% of the sample. Summary of the overall study and its limitations: Significantly higher frequencies in patients than in controls were found for roughly 5 TRBV segments, including TRBV5-6, TRBV5-1 and TRBV20-1.

The material sequenced was blood. The origin of the receptors is a girl between 2 and 17 years old with multiple sclerosis.

This clonotype was found many times. The V call is TRBV6-5, the J call TRBJ1-2; 11 bases match TRBD1. The CDR3 is made up of 14 amino acids. V was pared by 2 bases and J by 7 bases, with 3 bases of the junction left unmatched. The germline gives CDR1 MNHEY, CDR2 SVGAGI. DNA of the CDR3: TGTGCCAGCAGTTACAGGACAGGGGGCATTGGCTACACCTTC. Translating it yields CASSYRTGGIGYTF.

This clonotype was found a few times. The V call is TRBV10-3, the J call TRBJ2-7; 12 positions match TRBD2. The germline V gene encodes CDR1 ENHRY and CDR2 SYGVKD. V shed 4 bases and J 7 bases; nucleotides not matched to a gene: 8. The CDR3 is 15 amino acids. The CDR3 region has the DNA TGTGCCATCAGTGGGACTAGCGGGATTTACAATGAGCAGTACTTC. Translation gives CAISGTSGIYNEQYF.

This clonotype was seen more than once but under ten times. The genes are TRBV7-9 and TRBJ2-1, with D uncertain. The CDR3 spans 17 residues. Germline V gives CDR1 SEHNR, CDR2 FQNEAQ (reference sequence). V lost 1 base and J 2 bases, leaving 15 bases between the germline ends. The CDR3 is CASSLDRLTKTYNEQFF. DNA for the CDR3: TGTGCCAGCAGCTTAGATCGACTCACGAAGACCTACAATGAGCAGTTCTTC. The full variable domain, completed using reference TRBV7-9 and TRBJ2-1, is DTGVSQNPRHKITKRGQNVTFRCDPISEHNRLYWYRQTLGQGPEFLTYFQNEAQLEKSRLLSDRFSAERPKGSFSTLEIQRTEQGDSAMYLCASSLDRLTKTYNEQFFGPGTRLTVL.

The J gene is TRBJ2-3, the V gene TRBV7-2; 9 nucleotides agree with TRBD2. The CDR3 loop spans 16 amino acids. Germline V gives CDR1 SGHTA, CDR2 FQGNSA. V lost 5 bases and J lost 0; bases outside the gene matches: 6. In DNA form, the CDR3 reads TGTGCCAGCAGCGTGGGACTAGCAGCTAGCACAGATACGCAGTATTTT. Amino acid sequence: CASSVGLAASTDTQYF.

A few counts support this clonotype. The rearrangement links TRBV6-2 or TRBV6-3 to TRBJ2-7; 8 nucleotides align to TRBD1. V gave up 7 bases and J gave up 3 bases; unmatched junction bases: 8. This CDR3 is built from 14 residues. Germline assignment: CDR1 MNHEY and CDR2 SVGEGT. CDR3 nucleotides: TGTGCCAGCACAAAAGGGGACAGGAGCTACGAGCAGTACTTC. Protein sequence: CASTKGDRSYEQYF.

The chain is built from TRBV20-1 and TRBJ2-7; 11 bases map to TRBD2. CDR1 and CDR2 from the germline V gene are DFQATT and SNEGSKA (reference sequence). Trimming took 5 bases from V and 5 from J; bases not matched to a gene: 5. The CDR3 loop spans 13 amino acids. CDR3 sequence: CSAPSGRSNEQYF. The CDR3 DNA is TGCAGTGCTCCTAGCGGGAGGAGTAACGAGCAGTACTTC.

A remark on this clonotype: Being one base from a much bigger clone, this may be a read error. The rearrangement links TRBV5-1 to TRBJ2-5, with 7 nucleotides matching TRBD1. The CDR3 sequence is 13 residues long. The ends lost 2 bases at V and 11 bases at J; junction bases unmatched: 9. Germline V gives CDR1 SGHRS, CDR2 YFSETQ. The CDR3 sequence is CASSFRGSDEQYF. CDR3 coding DNA: TGCGCCAGCAGCTTCAGGGGGAGCGATGAGCAGTACTTC.

The chain has TRBV7-9 and TRBJ2-3, with no clear D. In germline, CDR1 is SEHNR, CDR2 FQNEAQ (reference sequence). CDR3 length: 21 residues. V dropped 2 bases and J dropped 1 base, with 28 bases sitting between them. The CDR3 nucleotides read TGTGCCAGCAGCTTACTCTGGTTTCTAGGATACTCGGATGGGGGCACAGATACGCAGTATTTT. It specifies CASSLLWFLGYSDGGTDTQYF. Using reference TRBV7-9 and TRBJ2-3 for the parts outside the CDR3, the full variable domain is DTGVSQNPRHKITKRGQNVTFRCDPISEHNRLYWYRQTLGQGPEFLTYFQNEAQLEKSRLLSDRFSAERPKGSFSTLEIQRTEQGDSAMYLCASSLLWFLGYSDGGTDTQYFGPGTRLTVL.

The rearrangement uses TRBV6-1 and TRBJ1-1, with unresolved D. The CDR3 length is 16 residues. V was cut by 3 bases and J by 7 bases, with 21 bases left in between. Per germline, CDR1 MNHNS and CDR2 SASEGT. DNA for the CDR3: TGTGCCAGCAGTGACCTACTTCTTGGAGGGATTGGTGAAGCTTTCTTT. Translation: CASSDLLLGGIGEAFF.

V gene TRBV20-1 combines with J gene TRBJ2-1; TRBD2 agrees at 7 bases. There are 15 residues in the CDR3. From germline, CDR1 is DFQATT and CDR2 SNEGSKA (reference sequence). The V segment lost 1 base and the J segment 4 bases; nucleotides outside the gene matches: 7. This CDR3 is CSARAAGVVYNEQFF. CDR3 bases: TGCAGTGCTAGAGCTGCGGGGGTGGTATACAATGAGCAGTTCTTC.

This clonotype has more than one count but fewer than ten. The chain links TRBV5-1 to TRBJ2-5, with D possibly being TRBD1 (6 bases). CDR1 SGHRS and CDR2 YFSETQ come from the germline V gene. V was trimmed by 4 bases and J by 1 base, leaving 11 bases between them. CDR3 size: 14 residues. CDR3 sequence reads: CASSPGTTQETQYF. CDR3 sequence (DNA): TGCGCCAGCAGCCCGGGGACAACCCAAGAGACCCAGTACTTC. Full variable domain (remainder filled in from reference TRBV5-1 and TRBJ2-5): KAGVTQTPRYLIKTRGQQVTLSCSPISGHRSVSWYQQTPGQGLQFLFEYFSETQRNKGNFPGRFSGRQFSNSRSEMNVSTLELGDSALYLCASSPGTTQETQYFGPGTRLLVL.